This T cell receptor (beta chain) was identified in a study of blood T cells in healthy people across ages. A second PCR of about 6 to 11 cycles used a sample-barcoded 5' primer and a J-beta primer mix. MiXCR, applied by TCRdb to the 5' RACE reads, yields one record per CDR3 protein. The sample has 850,000 to 1,100,000 distinct CDR3 sequences, about two fifths seen once. The material sequenced was blood. This sequence originates from a man aged 18-30 years in good health.

The CDR3 spells CASLIETNGYTF. CDR3 coding DNA: TGTGCCAGCCTCATCGAGACCAATGGCTACACCTTC. J is TRBJ1-2 and V is TRBV25-1; unclear D gene. The ends were cut back, 8 bases at V and 6 bases at J, with 13 bases in the middle. This CDR3 has 12 residues. CDR1 and CDR2 from the germline V gene are MGHDK and SYGVNS.